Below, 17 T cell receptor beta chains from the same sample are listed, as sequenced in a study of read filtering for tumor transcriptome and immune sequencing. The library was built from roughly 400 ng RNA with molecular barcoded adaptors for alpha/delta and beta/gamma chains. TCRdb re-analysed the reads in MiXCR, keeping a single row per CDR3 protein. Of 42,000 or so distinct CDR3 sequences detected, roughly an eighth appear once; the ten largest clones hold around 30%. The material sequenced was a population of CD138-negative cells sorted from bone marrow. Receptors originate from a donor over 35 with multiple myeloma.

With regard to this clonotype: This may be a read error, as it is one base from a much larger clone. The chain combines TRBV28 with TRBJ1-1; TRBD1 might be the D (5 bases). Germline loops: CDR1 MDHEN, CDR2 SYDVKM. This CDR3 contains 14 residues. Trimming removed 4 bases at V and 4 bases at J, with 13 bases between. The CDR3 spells CASSSLFGATEAFF. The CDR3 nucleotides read TGTGCCAGCAGTTCCCTTTTCGGGGCCACTGAAGCTTTCTTT. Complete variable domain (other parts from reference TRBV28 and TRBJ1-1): DVKVTQSSRYLVKRTGEKVFLECVQDMDHENMFWYRQDPGLGLRLIYFSYDVKMKEKGDIPEGYSVSREKKERFSLILESASTNQTSMYLCASSSLFGATEAFFGQGTRLTVV.

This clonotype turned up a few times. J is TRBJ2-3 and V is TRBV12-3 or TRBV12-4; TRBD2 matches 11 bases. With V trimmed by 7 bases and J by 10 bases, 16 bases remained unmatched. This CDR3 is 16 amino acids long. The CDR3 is CASTNSGTSGRGAQYF. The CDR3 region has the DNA TGTGCCAGCACCAATTCCGGGACTAGCGGACGGGGAGCGCAGTATTTT.

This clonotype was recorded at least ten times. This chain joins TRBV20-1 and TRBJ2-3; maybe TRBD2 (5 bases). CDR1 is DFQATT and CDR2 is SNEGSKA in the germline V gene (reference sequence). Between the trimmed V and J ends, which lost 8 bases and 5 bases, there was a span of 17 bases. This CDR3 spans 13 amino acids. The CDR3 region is CSQPDNGGDTQYF. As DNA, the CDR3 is TGCAGTCAACCCGACAACGGAGGAGATACGCAGTATTTT.

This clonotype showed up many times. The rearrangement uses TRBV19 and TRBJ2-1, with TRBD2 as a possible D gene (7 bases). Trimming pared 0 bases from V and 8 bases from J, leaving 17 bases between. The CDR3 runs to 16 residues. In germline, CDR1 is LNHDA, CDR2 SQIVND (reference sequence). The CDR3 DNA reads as TGTGCCAGTAGTATAGATCTGGGGGGGGCGGGGGATGAGCAGTTCTTC. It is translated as CASSIDLGGAGDEQFF. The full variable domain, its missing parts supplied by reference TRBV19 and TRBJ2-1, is DGGITQSPKYLFRKEGQNVTLSCEQNLNHDAMYWYRQDPGQGLRLIYYSQIVNDFQKGDIAEGYSVSREKKESFPLTVTSAQKNPTAFYLCASSIDLGGAGDEQFFGPGTRLTVL.

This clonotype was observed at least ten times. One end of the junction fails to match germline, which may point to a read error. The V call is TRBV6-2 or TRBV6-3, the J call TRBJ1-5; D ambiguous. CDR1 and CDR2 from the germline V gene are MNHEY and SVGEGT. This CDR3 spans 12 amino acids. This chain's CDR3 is CASSYSNLPQHF. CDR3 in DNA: TGTGCCAGCAGTTACTCGAATCTGCCCCAGCATTTT.

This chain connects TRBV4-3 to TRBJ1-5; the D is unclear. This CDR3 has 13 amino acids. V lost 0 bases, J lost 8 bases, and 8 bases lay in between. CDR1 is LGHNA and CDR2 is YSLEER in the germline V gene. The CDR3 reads CASSQDEGEPQHF. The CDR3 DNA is TGCGCCAGCAGCCAAGATGAGGGAGAGCCCCAGCATTTT.

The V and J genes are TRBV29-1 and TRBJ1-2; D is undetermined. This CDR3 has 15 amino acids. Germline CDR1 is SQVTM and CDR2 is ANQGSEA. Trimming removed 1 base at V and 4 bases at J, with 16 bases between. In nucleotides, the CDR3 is TGCAGCGTTGAAGGAGGAGGGCTCGAGGGCTATGGCTACACCTTC. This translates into CSVEGGGLEGYGYTF.

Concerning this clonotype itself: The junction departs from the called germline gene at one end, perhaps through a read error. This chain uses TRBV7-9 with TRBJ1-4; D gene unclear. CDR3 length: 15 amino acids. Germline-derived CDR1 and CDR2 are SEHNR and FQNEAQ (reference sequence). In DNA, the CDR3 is TGTGCCAGCAGCTTTCGCGGGTCAACTAATGAAAAACTGTCTTTT. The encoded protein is CASSFRGSTNEKLSF.

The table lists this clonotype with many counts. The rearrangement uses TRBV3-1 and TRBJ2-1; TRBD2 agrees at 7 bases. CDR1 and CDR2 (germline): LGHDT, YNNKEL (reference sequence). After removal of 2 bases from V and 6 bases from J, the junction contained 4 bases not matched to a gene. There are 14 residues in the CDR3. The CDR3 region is CASSQPGTTNEQFF. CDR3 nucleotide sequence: TGTGCCAGCAGCCAACCCGGGACTACCAATGAGCAGTTCTTC.

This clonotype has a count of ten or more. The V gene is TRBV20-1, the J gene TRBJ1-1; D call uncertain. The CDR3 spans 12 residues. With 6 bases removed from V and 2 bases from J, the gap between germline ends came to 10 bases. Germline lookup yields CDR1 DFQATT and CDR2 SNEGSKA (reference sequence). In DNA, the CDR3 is TGCAGTGCCATGGATCCTAACACTGAAGCTTTCTTT. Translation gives CSAMDPNTEAFF.

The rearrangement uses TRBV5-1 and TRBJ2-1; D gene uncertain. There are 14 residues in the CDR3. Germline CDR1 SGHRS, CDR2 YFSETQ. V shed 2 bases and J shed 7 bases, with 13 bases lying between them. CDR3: CASSFGRVLNEQFF. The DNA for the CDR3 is TGCGCCAGCAGCTTTGGCCGGGTATTGAATGAGCAGTTCTTC.

Here the CDR3 reads CSVRSGEQYF. CDR3 DNA sequence: TGCAGCGTTCGTTCGGGCGAGCAGTACTTC. This chain joins TRBV29-1 and TRBJ2-7; D not resolved. The CDR3 runs 10 residues. Looked up from germline, CDR1 is SQVTM and CDR2 is ANQGSEA. V lost 5 bases to trimming and J lost 6 bases, with 8 bases between them.

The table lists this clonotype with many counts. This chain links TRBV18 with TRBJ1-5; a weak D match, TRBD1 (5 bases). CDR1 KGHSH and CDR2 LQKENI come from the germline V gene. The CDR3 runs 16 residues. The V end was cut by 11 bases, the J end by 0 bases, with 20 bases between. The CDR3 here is CAVIPTGGGSNQPQHF. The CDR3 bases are TGTGCCGTCATCCCGACGGGGGGGGGTAGCAATCAGCCCCAGCATTTT. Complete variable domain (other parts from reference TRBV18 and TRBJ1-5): NAGVMQNPRHLVRRRGQEARLRCSPMKGHSHVYWYRQLPEEGLKFMVYLQKENIIDESGMPKERFSAEFPKEGPSILRIQQVVRGDSAAYFCAVIPTGGGSNQPQHFGDGTRLSIL.

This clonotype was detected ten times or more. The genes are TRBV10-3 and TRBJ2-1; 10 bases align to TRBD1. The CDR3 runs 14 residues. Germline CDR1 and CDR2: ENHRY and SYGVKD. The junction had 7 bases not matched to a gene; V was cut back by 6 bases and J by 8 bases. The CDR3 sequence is CAISAGTGADEQFF. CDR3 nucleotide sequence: TGTGCCATCAGCGCCGGGACAGGGGCCGATGAGCAGTTCTTC.

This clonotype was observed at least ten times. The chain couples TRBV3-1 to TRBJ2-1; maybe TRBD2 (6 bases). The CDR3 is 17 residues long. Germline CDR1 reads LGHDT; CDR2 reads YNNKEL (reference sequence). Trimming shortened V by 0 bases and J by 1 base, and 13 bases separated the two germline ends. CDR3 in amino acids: CASSQESERASYNEQFF. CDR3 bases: TGTGCCAGCAGCCAAGAATCCGAGCGGGCTTCCTACAATGAGCAGTTCTTC.

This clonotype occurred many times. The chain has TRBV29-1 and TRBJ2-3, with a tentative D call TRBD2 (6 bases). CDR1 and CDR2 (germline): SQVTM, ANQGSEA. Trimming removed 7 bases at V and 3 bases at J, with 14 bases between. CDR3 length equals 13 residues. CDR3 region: CSGEEGTTDTQYF. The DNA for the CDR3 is TGCAGCGGGGAGGAGGGTACGACAGATACGCAGTATTTT.

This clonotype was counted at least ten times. DNA for the CDR3: TGTGCCAGCAGCTTCGGGGGGATGAGGGAGCAGTACTTC. This codes for CASSFGGMREQYF. The chain combines TRBV7-2 with TRBJ2-7; 7 bases line up with TRBD2. CDR3 length: 13 residues. Losses at the gene ends were 3 bases for V and 7 bases for J; bases not matched to a gene: 6. Germline V gene sequence: CDR1 SGHTA, CDR2 FQGNSA. Variable domain in full (rest from reference TRBV7-2 and TRBJ2-7): GAGVSQSPSNKVTEKGKDVELRCDPISGHTALYWYRQSLGQGLEFLIYFQGNSAPDKSGLPSDRFSAERTGGSVSTLTIQRTQQEDSAVYLCASSFGGMREQYFGPGTRLTVT.